A selection of T cell receptor beta chains follows, all from one sample in a study of siplizumab effects on memory and regulatory T cells. TCRdb keeps only in-frame clones here, not all; method: immunoSEQ multiplex PCR. Among about 69,000 clones, over 80% were seen once, and the ten largest hold around 1.6%. Sequencing was carried out using Tregs sorted from blood. Receptors were obtained from a human donor in good health. The CDR3 runs from the conserved cysteine through the conserved F or W. A D gene is named only where the DNA matches it firmly. Part of the rows lack a size; the others show once, few, many or a class for expanded clones.

V gene,J gene,D gene,clone size,CDR3 length,CDR3 DNA,CDR3 protein
TRBV4-1,TRBJ2-7,.,.,14,TGCGCCAGCAGCCAAGGGAGGTCTACCTACGAGCAGTACTTC,CASSQGRSTYEQYF
TRBV4-1,TRBJ2-5,TRBD1,once,17,TGCGCCAGCAGCCAAGATTTAAGGACAGGGGTAGAGGAGACCCAGTACTTC,CASSQDLRTGVEETQYF
TRBV5-1,TRBJ1-1,.,.,14,TGCGCCAGCAGCTTGGGGGCACAGAACACTGAAGCTTTCTTT,CASSLGAQNTEAFF
TRBV30,TRBJ1-3,.,.,14,TGTGCCTGGAGCCCCGACAGCTCTGGAAACACCATATATTTT,CAWSPDSSGNTIYF
TRBV15,TRBJ2-3,TRBD2,.,19,TGTGCCACCAGCCGAAAGGGACTAGCGGGAGGAACTAGCACAGATACGCAGTATTTT,CATSRKGLAGGTSTDTQYF
TRBV10-3,TRBJ2-1,TRBD2,.,15,TGTGCCACCTCAAGGACTAGCGGGGGGAACAATGAGCAGTTCTTC,CATSRTSGGNNEQFF
TRBV2,TRBJ2-7,.,.,15,TGTGCCAGCAGAGCCCGGACGGGTCTTTCCTACGAGCAGTACTTC,CASRARTGLSYEQYF
TRBV7-3,TRBJ2-2,.,.,19,TGTGCCAGCAGCTCAAACCCTTTAGTTCTAGCCTCGAACACCGGGGAGCTGTTTTTT,CASSSNPLVLASNTGELFF
TRBV19,TRBJ2-1,TRBD2,.,15,TGTGCCAGTAGTCCGGGAGGGCCCTCCTACAATGAGCAGTTCTTC,CASSPGGPSYNEQFF
TRBV13,TRBJ1-1,.,.,15,TGTGCCAGCAGCTTACCGGGACCCAAGAACACTGAAGCTTTCTTT,CASSLPGPKNTEAFF
TRBV7-2,TRBJ2-3,.,.,16,TGTGCCAGCAGCTTAAAGCTGTCTAGTCGAACAGATACGCAGTATTTT,CASSLKLSSRTDTQYF
TRBV18,TRBJ2-5,TRBD1,.,17,TGTGCCAGCTCACCTTATTCCGGACAGGGAGGTCGGCAGACCCAGTACTTC,CASSPYSGQGGRQTQYF
TRBV18,TRBJ2-5,TRBD2,.,14,TGTGCCAGCTCACGGGCTAGCGGACAAGAGACCCAGTACTTC,CASSRASGQETQYF
TRBV11-3,TRBJ2-3,TRBD2,.,17,TGTGCCAGCAGCTTGCGCCGTAGCGGGAGATTCGCAGATACGCAGTATTTT,CASSLRRSGRFADTQYF
TRBV11-3,TRBJ1-1,.,once,14,TGTGCCAGCTTCGGACCTGGGGTAAACACTGAAGCTTTCTTT,CASFGPGVNTEAFF
TRBV19,TRBJ2-5,.,.,14,TGTGCCAGTAGTATAGTTGGGGGCGCAGAGACCCAGTACTTC,CASSIVGGAETQYF
TRBV12-1,TRBJ2-7,.,.,15,TGTGCCAGCAATTCCGTGGGAGTAACGGTTTACGAGCAGTACTTC,CASNSVGVTVYEQYF
TRBV19,TRBJ2-7,TRBD2,.,15,TGTGCCAGTAGTACACTACTAGCGGGAGTACACGAGCAGTACTTC,CASSTLLAGVHEQYF
TRBV18,TRBJ1-5,.,.,13,TGTGCCAGCTCACCCGGGGCTAATCAGCCCCAGCATTTT,CASSPGANQPQHF
TRBV4-3,TRBJ2-1,.,.,14,TGCGCCAGCAGCCAAGACAGGGGGGGGGATGAGCAGTTCTTC,CASSQDRGGDEQFF
TRBV10-3,TRBJ2-3,.,.,11,TGTGCCATCAGTGCGACAGATACGCAGTATTTT,CAISATDTQYF
TRBV6-6,TRBJ2-3,.,.,14,TGTGCCAGCTGCCTAGCAGGCGGCACAGATACGCAGTATTTT,CASCLAGGTDTQYF
TRBV7-3,TRBJ1-1,.,.,17,TGTGCCAGCAGCTTAGTAGTTTCTGGACCCCTGAACACTGAAGCTTTCTTT,CASSLVVSGPLNTEAFF
TRBV28,TRBJ1-6,TRBD1,.,16,TGTGCCAGCAGAGTTAGGACAGGGGTAAATAATTCACCCCTCCACTTT,CASRVRTGVNNSPLHF
TRBV4-2,TRBJ2-1,TRBD2,.,17,TGTGCCAGCAGCCAAGGGTTTGGGGCGGGAGTTTACAATGAGCAGTTCTTC,CASSQGFGAGVYNEQFF
TRBV5-4,TRBJ1-2,TRBD1,.,16,TGTGCCAGCAGCTTGCAGTTCGGACAGGGTTTCTATGGCTACACCTTC,CASSLQFGQGFYGYTF
TRBV7-2,TRBJ2-2,.,.,16,TGTGCCAGCAGCCCAAATAAGGGTGGGAACACCGGGGAGCTGTTTTTT,CASSPNKGGNTGELFF
TRBV6-5,TRBJ1-2,TRBD1,.,12,TGTGCCAGCAGTAGGACAGGGGTCGGCTACACCTTC,CASSRTGVGYTF
TRBV4-3,TRBJ2-5,.,.,15,TGCGCCAGCAGCCAAGACGTCGCGGGGCGAAGGACCCAGTACTTC,CASSQDVAGRRTQYF
TRBV15,TRBJ2-1,.,.,16,TGTGCCACCAGCAGAGCCAGGAGGGGCTCCTACAATGAGCAGTTCTTC,CATSRARRGSYNEQFF
TRBV19,TRBJ2-1,.,.,12,TGTGCCAGTAGTATATTTGGCGATGAGCAGTTCTTC,CASSIFGDEQFF
TRBV10-3,TRBJ1-4,.,once,14,TGTGCCATCAGTGAGGGGCGGGGCGATGAAAAACTGTTTTTT,CAISEGRGDEKLFF
TRBV7-9,TRBJ2-7,TRBD1,.,15,TGTGCCAGCAGCAACCCGGGACAGGGGACCTACGAGCAGTACTTC,CASSNPGQGTYEQYF